This TCR beta chain came from a study of blood T cell repertoires in COVID-19. This CDR3 has 13 amino acids. Germline lookup yields CDR1 SNHLY and CDR2 FYNNEI. V shed 7 bases and J 7 bases; nucleotides not matched to a gene: 5. Generated by immunoSEQ multiplex PCR, the TCRdb table keeps only in-frame clones and is missing some. The data contain about 300,000 clones, roughly 90% of them singletons. The specimen was PBMCs or T cells enriched from blood (not recorded which). The V call is TRBV2, the J call TRBJ1-4; 8 bases line up with TRBD1. The receptor comes from a woman in her thirties or forties who had recovered from COVID-19. CDR3 sequence reads: CASKGTGIEKLFF. CDR3 DNA: TGTGCCAGCAAGGGGACAGGAATTGAAAAACTGTTTTTT.